These 10 T cell receptor beta chains came from one sample sequenced in a study of shared clonotypes between healthy human individuals. Clones were sequenced by immunoSEQ multiplex PCR, and TCRdb holds only the in-frame ones, with some missing. The table includes fewer than 1.6 million clones, 98% detected once. The specimen sequenced was naive CD4+ T cells sorted from blood. Indicated subset: CD45RA+ positively selected. All receptors come from a man aged 25-40 years in good health.

The CDR3 region is CASSEGSSGRDEQFF. The CDR3 DNA reads as TGCGCCAGCAGTGAGGGGTCCAGCGGGAGGGATGAGCAGTTCTTC. The chain joins TRBV10-2 to TRBJ2-1, with 10 nucleotides matching TRBD2. The CDR3 covers 15 residues. V dropped 2 bases and J dropped 8; count of bases not matched to a gene: 6. CDR1 is WSHSY and CDR2 is SAAADI in the germline V gene.

The V call is TRBV5-1, the J call TRBJ2-2; 7 positions match TRBD1. V shed 0 bases, J shed 3 bases, and the junction held 2 bases outside the gene matches. The CDR3 consists of 15 residues. The germline V gene encodes CDR1 SGHRS and CDR2 YFSETQ. This chain's CDR3 is CASSLAQGDTGELFF. The CDR3 DNA follows: TGCGCCAGCAGCTTGGCCCAGGGGGACACCGGGGAGCTGTTTTTT.

The chain carries TRBV7-8 and TRBJ1-3; possibly TRBD1 for D (6 bases). Trimming cost V 3 bases and J 6 bases, with 12 bases left between them. CDR3 size: 14 residues. In germline, CDR1 is SGHVS, CDR2 FQNEAQ. The CDR3, as DNA: TGTGCCAGCAGCTTCGGGGGGCCGGAAAACACCATATATTTT. It translates to CASSFGGPENTIYF.

The chain has TRBV7-9 and TRBJ2-2, with 11 bases fitting TRBD2. Unmatched junction bases numbered 8, after V lost 4 bases and J lost 7 bases. From germline, CDR1 is SEHNR and CDR2 FQNEAQ (reference sequence). The CDR3 is made up of 16 amino acids. The chain's CDR3 is CASSSASGRSNGELFF. The CDR3 DNA reads TGTGCCAGCAGCTCCGCTAGCGGGAGGTCGAACGGGGAGCTGTTTTTT.

The V and J genes are TRBV14 and TRBJ1-1, with 9 bases matching TRBD1. This CDR3 contains 17 residues. V was pared by 6 bases and J by 1 base, with 12 bases of the junction left unmatched. Germline CDR1 and CDR2: SGHDN and FVKESK. The CDR3 sequence: CASRSWTGVLGNTEAFF. Written as DNA, the CDR3 is TGTGCCAGCAGGAGCTGGACAGGGGTCCTCGGGAACACTGAAGCTTTCTTT.

The chain links TRBV19 to TRBJ2-2; D perhaps matches TRBD2 (5 bases). This CDR3 is 14 amino acids long. The germline V gene has CDR1 LNHDA and CDR2 SQIVND (reference sequence). Trimming cost V 8 bases and J 3 bases, with 13 bases left between them. The CDR3 loop reads CASAPGRYTGELFF. In DNA, the CDR3 is TGTGCCAGTGCGCCGGGGAGATACACCGGGGAGCTGTTTTTT.

A note on this clone: The identical CDR3 is also encoded by other nucleotide sequences in the sample. The chain joins TRBV5-4 to TRBJ2-7; D uncertain. The CDR3 totals 13 residues. V lost 0 bases, J lost 4 bases, and 8 bases lay in between. Germline loops: CDR1 SGHNT, CDR2 YYREEE (reference sequence). The CDR3 sequence: CASSLGGRYEQYF. The CDR3 region has the DNA TGTGCCAGCAGCTTGGGTGGTAGGTACGAGCAGTACTTC.

The chain has TRBV19 and TRBJ1-1; D is unresolved. Germline loops: CDR1 LNHDA, CDR2 SQIVND (reference sequence). V shed 2 bases and J shed 3 bases, with 16 bases lying between them. The CDR3 loop spans 16 amino acids. In DNA, the CDR3 is TGTGCCAGTAGTATACGCAGGATCGGAGGCTACACTGAAGCTTTCTTT. Protein sequence: CASSIRRIGGYTEAFF.

This clone came up once. The chain has TRBV9 and TRBJ2-1; D gene unclear. V was pared by 2 bases and J by 4 bases, with 13 bases between. The length of the CDR3 is 15 residues. Germline V gene data show CDR1 as SGDLS and CDR2 as YYNGEE. The CDR3 sequence: CASSVGSITYNEQFF. The CDR3 DNA follows: TGTGCCAGCAGCGTCGGTTCGATAACTTACAATGAGCAGTTCTTC.

This chain joins TRBV30 and TRBJ2-2; no definite D call. CDR1 is GTSNPN, CDR2 SVGIG, per germline (reference sequence). The CDR3 has 13 residues. Trimming removed 1 base at V and 1 base at J, with 4 bases between. The CDR3 loop reads CAWSGWNTGELFF. The DNA for the CDR3 is TGTGCCTGGAGTGGGTGGAACACCGGGGAGCTGTTTTTT.